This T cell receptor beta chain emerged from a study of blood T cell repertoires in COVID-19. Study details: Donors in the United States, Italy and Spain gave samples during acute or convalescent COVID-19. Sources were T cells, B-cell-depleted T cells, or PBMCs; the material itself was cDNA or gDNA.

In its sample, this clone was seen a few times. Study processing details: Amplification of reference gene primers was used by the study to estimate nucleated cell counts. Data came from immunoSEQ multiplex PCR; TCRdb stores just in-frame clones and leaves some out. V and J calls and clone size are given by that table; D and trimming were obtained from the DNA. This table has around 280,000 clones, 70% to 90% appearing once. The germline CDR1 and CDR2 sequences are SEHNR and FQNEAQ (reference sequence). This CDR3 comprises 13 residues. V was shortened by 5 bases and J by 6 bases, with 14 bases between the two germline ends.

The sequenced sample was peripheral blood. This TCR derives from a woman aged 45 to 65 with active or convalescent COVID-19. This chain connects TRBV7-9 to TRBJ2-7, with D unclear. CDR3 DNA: TGTGCCAGCAGCATCCCTGACTCCGGCGAGCAGTACTTC. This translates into CASSIPDSGEQYF.